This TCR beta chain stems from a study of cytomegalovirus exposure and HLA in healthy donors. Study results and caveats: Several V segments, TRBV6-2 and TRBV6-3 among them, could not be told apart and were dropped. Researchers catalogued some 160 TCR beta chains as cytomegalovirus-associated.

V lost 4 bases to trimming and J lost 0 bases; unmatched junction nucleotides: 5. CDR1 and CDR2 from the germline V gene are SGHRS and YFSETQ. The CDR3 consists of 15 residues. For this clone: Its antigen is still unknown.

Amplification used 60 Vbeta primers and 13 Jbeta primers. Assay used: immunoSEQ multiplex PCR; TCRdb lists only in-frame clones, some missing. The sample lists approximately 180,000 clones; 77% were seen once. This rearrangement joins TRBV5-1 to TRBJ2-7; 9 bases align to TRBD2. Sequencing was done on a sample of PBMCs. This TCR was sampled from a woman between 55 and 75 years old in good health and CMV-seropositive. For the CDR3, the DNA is TGCGCCAGCAGCACCTTAGCGGGGGTCTCCTACGAGCAGTACTTC. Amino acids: CASSTLAGVSYEQYF.